The TCR beta chain described here comes from a study of shared clonotypes between healthy human individuals. Study-wide results and caveats: In this cohort, only blood was sampled, and tissue repertoires likely differ.

The V gene end was trimmed by 5 bases and the J gene end by 5 bases; junction bases not matched to a gene: 8. CDR3 size: 17 residues. Germline V gene data show CDR1 as SGHVS and CDR2 as FNYEAQ. Execution of the assay was at deep level. Assay used: immunoSEQ multiplex PCR; TCRdb lists only in-frame clones, some missing. The table lists around 1.4 million clones, approximately 98.5% of them singletons, with approximately 0.38% in the top ten. Notes on this clone: Its antigen is currently unknown.

The donors were all Caucasian adults (living in Nashville, Tennessee). J is TRBJ2-2 and V is TRBV7-6, with 13 bases lining up with TRBD2. The source is a man aged 25-45 years in good health. Sequencing used naive CD4+ T cells sorted from blood. Subset indicated: CD45RA+ positively selected. Here the CDR3 DNA reads TGTGCCAGCAGCCGACTAGCGGGAGGTCGGTTGACCGGGGAGCTGTTTTTT. Protein: CASSRLAGGRLTGELFF.